These 8 T cell receptor beta chains share one sample of origin, sequenced in a study of OX40 agonist ivuxolimab in advanced cancers. Here immunoSEQ multiplex PCR was the method, and the copy in TCRdb shows in-frame clones only, minus some. The table includes some 43,000 clones, approximately 84% detected once. The specimen comprised CD4+ or CD8+ T cells sorted from blood, sampled in a trial of the OX40 agonist ivuxolimab. These receptors were obtained from an adult with an advanced solid tumor such as melanoma, head and neck, liver or kidney cancer.

V and J are TRBV19 and TRBJ2-1; a possible D gene is TRBD2 (7 bases). The germline V gene encodes CDR1 LNHDA and CDR2 SQIVND (reference sequence). The V end lost 5 bases, the J end lost 3 bases, and 14 bases lay between the germline ends. This CDR3 contains 15 residues. The CDR3 reads CASSEGGLYYNEQFF. The CDR3 region has the DNA TGTGCCAGTAGTGAGGGGGGGTTATACTACAATGAGCAGTTCTTC.

The V gene is TRBV27, the J gene TRBJ2-3, with D perhaps assigned TRBD1 or TRBD2 (6 bases each). The V gene's germline CDR1 is MNHEY and CDR2 SMNVEV (reference sequence). The CDR3 extends over 15 amino acids. Trimming pared 5 bases from V and 2 bases from J, leaving 14 bases between. CDR3 sequence reads: CASSPPGATTDTQYF. The CDR3 nucleotides are TGTGCCAGCAGTCCGCCGGGGGCCACCACAGATACGCAGTATTTT.

This clone was observed once. The chain has TRBV5-4 and TRBJ2-5, with 7 bases fitting TRBD1. The better agreement between TRBJ2-7 and the DNA end casts doubt on the J call. The CDR3 totals 15 residues. The V gene's germline CDR1 is SGHNT and CDR2 YYREEE (reference sequence). The CDR3 spells CASSLGGYSSYEQYF. The CDR3 bases are TGTGCCAGCAGCTTAGGGGGCTACAGCTCCTACGAGCAGTACTTC.

This clone was detected a few times. This chain joins TRBV27 and TRBJ1-2, with a possible D match to TRBD1 (5 bases). Germline values: CDR1 MNHEY, CDR2 SMNVEV (reference sequence). The CDR3 contains 17 residues. V was trimmed by 5 bases and J by 8 bases, leaving 27 bases between them. The CDR3 loop reads CASSPFTPDILGRGYTF. CDR3 sequence (DNA): TGTGCCAGCAGTCCCTTTACCCCGGACATCCTCGGGCGAGGCTACACCTTC.

The chain links TRBV19 to TRBJ1-5; D might be TRBD1 (6 bases). The germline gives CDR1 LNHDA, CDR2 SQIVND (reference sequence). The germline V and J ends were trimmed by 9 bases and 0 bases, with 15 bases remaining between them. The CDR3 sequence is 15 residues long. CDR3 DNA sequence: TGTGCCAGCACGGCCCACAGGGATAGCAATCAGCCCCAGCATTTT. The encoded protein is CASTAHRDSNQPQHF.

The J gene is TRBJ1-2, the V gene TRBV5-5; 8 nucleotides align to TRBD1. Germline CDR1 and CDR2: SGHKS and YYEKEE (reference sequence). The CDR3 runs to 16 residues. Losses at the gene ends were 4 bases for V and 0 bases for J; bases not matched to a gene: 8. CDR3 nucleotide sequence: TGTGCCAGCAGCCCAGCAGGGGGCGCGGCTAACTATGGCTACACCTTC. Translated, it gives CASSPAGGAANYGYTF.

This chain joins TRBV19 and TRBJ1-1; unclear D gene. V lost 3 bases and J lost 4, with 9 bases in between. CDR1 and CDR2 from the germline V gene are LNHDA and SQIVND (reference sequence). This CDR3 comprises 13 residues. For the CDR3, the DNA is TGTGCCAGTAGTATCGACGGCGCCACTGAAGCTTTCTTT. This encodes CASSIDGATEAFF.

The chain uses TRBV28 and TRBJ2-7; no clear D. Germline CDR1 MDHEN, CDR2 SYDVKM. The ends were cut back, 4 bases at V and 9 bases at J, with 19 bases in the middle. This CDR3 is built from 14 residues. CDR3 amino acids: CASSSLPDSEPQYF. DNA for the CDR3: TGTGCCAGCAGTTCCCTACCAGATTCCGAGCCGCAGTACTTC.